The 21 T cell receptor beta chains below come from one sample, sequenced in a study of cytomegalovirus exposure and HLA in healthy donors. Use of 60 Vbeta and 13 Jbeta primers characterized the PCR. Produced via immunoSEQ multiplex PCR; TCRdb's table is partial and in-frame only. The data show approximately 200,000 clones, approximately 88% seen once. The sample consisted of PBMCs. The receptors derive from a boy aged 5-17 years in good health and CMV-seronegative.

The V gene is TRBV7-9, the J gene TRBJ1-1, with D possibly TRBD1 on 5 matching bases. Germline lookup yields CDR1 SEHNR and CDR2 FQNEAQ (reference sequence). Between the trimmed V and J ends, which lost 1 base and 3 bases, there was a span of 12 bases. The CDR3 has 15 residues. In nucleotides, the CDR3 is TGTGCCAGCAGCTTAGGTTTAGGGGTCGACACTGAAGCTTTCTTT. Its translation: CASSLGLGVDTEAFF.

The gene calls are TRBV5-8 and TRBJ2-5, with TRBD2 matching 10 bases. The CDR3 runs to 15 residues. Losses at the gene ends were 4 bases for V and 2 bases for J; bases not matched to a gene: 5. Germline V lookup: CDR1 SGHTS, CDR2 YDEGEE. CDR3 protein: CASSLGSGGQETQYF. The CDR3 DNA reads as TGTGCCAGCAGCCTGGGTAGCGGGGGGCAAGAGACCCAGTACTTC.

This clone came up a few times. CDR3 loop: CASSFEQGRKTGELFF. Written as DNA, the CDR3 is TGTGCCAGCAGCTTTGAACAGGGGAGAAAGACCGGGGAGCTGTTTTTT. The J gene is TRBJ2-2, the V gene TRBV7-3; the match to TRBD1 covers 7 bases. With 3 bases clipped from V and 5 bases from J, the junction kept 9 bases outside the gene matches. The CDR3 covers 16 residues. The V gene's germline CDR1 is SGHTA and CDR2 FQGTGA.

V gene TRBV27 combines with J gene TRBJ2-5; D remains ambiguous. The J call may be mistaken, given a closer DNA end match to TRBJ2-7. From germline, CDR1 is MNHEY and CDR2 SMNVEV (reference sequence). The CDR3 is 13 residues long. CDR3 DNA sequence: TGTGCCAGCAGTTTTGTTTCGGGTCCCGAGCAGTACTTC. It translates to CASSFVSGPEQYF.

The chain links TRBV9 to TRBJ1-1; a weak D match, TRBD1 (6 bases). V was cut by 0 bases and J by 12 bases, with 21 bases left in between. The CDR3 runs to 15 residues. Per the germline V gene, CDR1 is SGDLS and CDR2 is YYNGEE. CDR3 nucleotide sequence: TGTGCCAGCAGCGTAGTCGGTGATGGGTGGCAGGGGACTTTCTTT. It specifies CASSVVGDGWQGTFF.

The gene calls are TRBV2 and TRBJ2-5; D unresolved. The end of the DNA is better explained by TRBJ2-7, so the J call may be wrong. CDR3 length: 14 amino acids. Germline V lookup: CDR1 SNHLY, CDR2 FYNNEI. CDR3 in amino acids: CASSESPSSYEQYF. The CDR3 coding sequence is TGTGCCAGCAGTGAATCTCCTAGCTCCTACGAGCAGTACTTC.

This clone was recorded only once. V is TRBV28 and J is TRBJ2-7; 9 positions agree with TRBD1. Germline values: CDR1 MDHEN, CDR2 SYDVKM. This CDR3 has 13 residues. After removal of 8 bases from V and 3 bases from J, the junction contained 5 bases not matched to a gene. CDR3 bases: TGTGCCAGCCAAACAGGGGGCGGCTACGAGCAGTACTTC. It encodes CASQTGGGYEQYF.

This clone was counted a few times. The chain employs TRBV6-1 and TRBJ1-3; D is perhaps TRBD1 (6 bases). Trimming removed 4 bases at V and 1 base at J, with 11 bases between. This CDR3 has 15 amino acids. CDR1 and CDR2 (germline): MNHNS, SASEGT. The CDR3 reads CASSVQTGSGNTIYF. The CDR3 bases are TGTGCCAGCAGTGTCCAAACAGGGTCTGGAAACACCATATATTTT.

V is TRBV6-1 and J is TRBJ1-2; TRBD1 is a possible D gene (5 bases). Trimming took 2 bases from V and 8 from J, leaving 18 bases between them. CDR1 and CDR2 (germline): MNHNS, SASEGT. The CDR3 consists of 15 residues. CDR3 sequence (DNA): TGTGCCAGCAGTGAACAGGGTTCTGCTATCGGAGGCTACACCTTC. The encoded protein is CASSEQGSAIGGYTF.

CDR3 region: CASSEAYTGELFF. The DNA of the CDR3 is TGTGCCAGCAGTGAAGCCTACACCGGGGAGCTGTTTTTT. This rearrangement joins TRBV6-1 to TRBJ2-2, with unresolved D. V lost 0 bases, J lost 3 bases, and 2 bases lay in between. Germline CDR1 MNHNS, CDR2 SASEGT. This CDR3 is 13 amino acids long.

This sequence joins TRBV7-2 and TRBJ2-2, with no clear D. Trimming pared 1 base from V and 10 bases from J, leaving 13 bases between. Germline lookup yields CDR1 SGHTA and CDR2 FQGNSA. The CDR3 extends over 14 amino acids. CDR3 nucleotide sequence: TGTGCCAGCAGCTTAGATCCGGCTGCGGCGGAGCTGTTTTTT. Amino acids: CASSLDPAAAELFF.

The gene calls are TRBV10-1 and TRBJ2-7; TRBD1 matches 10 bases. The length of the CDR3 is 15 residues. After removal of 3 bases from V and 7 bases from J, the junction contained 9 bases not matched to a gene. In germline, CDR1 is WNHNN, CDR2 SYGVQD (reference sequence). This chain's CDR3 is CASSESRDRGGEQYF. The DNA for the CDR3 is TGCGCCAGCAGTGAAAGTCGGGACAGGGGCGGAGAGCAGTACTTC.

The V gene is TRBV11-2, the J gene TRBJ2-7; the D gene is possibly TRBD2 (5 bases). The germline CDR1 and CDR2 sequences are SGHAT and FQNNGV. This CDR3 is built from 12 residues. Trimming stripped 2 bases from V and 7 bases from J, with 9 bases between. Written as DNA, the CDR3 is TGTGCCAGCAGCTTACAAGGGAGAGAGCAGTACTTC. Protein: CASSLQGREQYF.

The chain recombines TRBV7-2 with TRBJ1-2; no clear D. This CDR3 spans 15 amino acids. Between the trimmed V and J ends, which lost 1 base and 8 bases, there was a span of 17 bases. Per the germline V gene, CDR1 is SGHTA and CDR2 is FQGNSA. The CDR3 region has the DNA TGTGCCAGCAGCTTAGTCGGTACGGGTTCTTCAGGCTACACCTTC. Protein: CASSLVGTGSSGYTF.

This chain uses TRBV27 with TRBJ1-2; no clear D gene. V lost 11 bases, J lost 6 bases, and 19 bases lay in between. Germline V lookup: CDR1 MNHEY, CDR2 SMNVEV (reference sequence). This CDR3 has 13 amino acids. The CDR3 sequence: CAVGRAQLDGYTF. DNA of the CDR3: TGTGCCGTAGGGAGGGCCCAGCTGGATGGCTACACCTTC.

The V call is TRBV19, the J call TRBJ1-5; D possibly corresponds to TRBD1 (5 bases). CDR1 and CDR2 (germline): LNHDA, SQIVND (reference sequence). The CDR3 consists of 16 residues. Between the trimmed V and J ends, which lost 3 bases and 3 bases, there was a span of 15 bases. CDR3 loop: CASSIRPMGPNQPQHF. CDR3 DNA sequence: TGTGCCAGTAGTATTAGACCTATGGGGCCCAATCAGCCCCAGCATTTT.

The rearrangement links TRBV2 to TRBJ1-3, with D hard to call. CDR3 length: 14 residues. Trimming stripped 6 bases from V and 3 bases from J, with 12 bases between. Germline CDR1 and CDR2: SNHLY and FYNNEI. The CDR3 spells CASSLTGGGNTIYF. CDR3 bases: TGTGCCAGCAGCCTTACTGGAGGTGGAAACACCATATATTTT.

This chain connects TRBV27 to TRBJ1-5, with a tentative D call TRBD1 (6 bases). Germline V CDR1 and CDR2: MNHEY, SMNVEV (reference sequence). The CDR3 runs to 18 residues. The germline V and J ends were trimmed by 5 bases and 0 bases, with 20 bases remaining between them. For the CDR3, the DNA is TGTGCCAGCAGTCCGGACATGGGGCAGGGGTATAGCAATCAGCCCCAGCATTTT. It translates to CASSPDMGQGYSNQPQHF.

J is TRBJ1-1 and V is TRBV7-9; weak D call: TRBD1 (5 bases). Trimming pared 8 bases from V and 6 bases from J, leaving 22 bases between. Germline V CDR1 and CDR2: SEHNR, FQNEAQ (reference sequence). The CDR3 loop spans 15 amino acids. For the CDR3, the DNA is TGTGCCAGCTACAGACTAGGGGCGCCCAGCTCTGAAGCTTTCTTT. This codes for CASYRLGAPSSEAFF.

CDR3 region: CASSVAGAGSYEQYF. The CDR3 nucleotides read TGTGCCAGCAGCGTAGCTGGGGCAGGTTCCTACGAGCAGTACTTC. The gene calls are TRBV9 and TRBJ2-5; a weak D match, TRBD1 (5 bases). The DNA end favors TRBJ2-7, so the J call may be wrong. This CDR3 region has 15 residues. The germline CDR1 and CDR2 sequences are SGDLS and YYNGEE.

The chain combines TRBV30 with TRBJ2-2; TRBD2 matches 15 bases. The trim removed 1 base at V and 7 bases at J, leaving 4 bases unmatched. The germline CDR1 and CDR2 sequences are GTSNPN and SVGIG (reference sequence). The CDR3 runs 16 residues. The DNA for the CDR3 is TGTGCCTGGAGTGAGGGACTAGCGGGAGGTGTCGGGGAGCTGTTTTTT. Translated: CAWSEGLAGGVGELFF.